The present TCR beta chain was sequenced within a study of spatial heterogeneity in lung cancer. The time point is: sample taken at primary tumor resection. In each case, whole RNA from tumor, nontumor lung or frozen PBMC was sequenced unsorted. Every molecule of TCR cDNA had its own unique molecular identifier. MiXCR, applied by TCRdb to the 5' RACE reads, yields one record per CDR3 protein. The table shows some 7,000 distinct CDR3 sequences, with 3% to 4% occurring only once. The CDR3 runs 16 residues. After removal of 3 bases from V and 7 bases from J, the junction contained 11 bases not matched to a gene. Study-level points and caveats: How many expanded intratumoral alpha and beta TCRs were present tracked the tumor mutation count, which was a count of nonsynonymous mutations.

This clonotype was counted at least ten times. What it recognizes is unknown. Material: lung tumor tissue, obtained at surgery. The receptor's source is a male donor with early-stage non-small cell lung cancer. The chain combines TRBV12-3 or TRBV12-4 with TRBJ2-2; TRBD1 matches 7 bases. The CDR3 is CASSFDFPGGGGELFF. In DNA form, the CDR3 reads TGTGCCAGCAGTTTCGACTTTCCAGGGGGTGGCGGGGAGCTGTTTTTT.